Below are 23 T cell receptor beta chains sequenced from a single sample in a study of regulatory T cells in long-lasting Graves disease. Construction of TCR beta libraries relied on iRepertoire HTBI primers and on Arm-PCR targeting CDR3 regions. MiXCR, applied by TCRdb to the multiplex PCR reads, yields one record per CDR3 protein. The top ten clones hold 7% to 9% of a sample with fewer than 550,000 distinct CDR3 sequences, about 22% of them seen once. Regarding time point: persistent/refractory GD, antithyroid drugs over 5 years with positive TRAb. The authors made the TCR library using RNA they extracted from PBMCs. Sequenced material: peripheral blood mononuclear cells (PBMCs), taken when the disease was refractory, from a patient treated with antithyroid drugs. The receptor set was obtained from a female donor with Graves disease.

This clonotype showed up many times. V gene TRBV19 combines with J gene TRBJ1-5; no clear D. The CDR3 covers 13 residues. Trimming cost V 3 bases and J 4 bases, with 7 bases left between them. Germline assignment: CDR1 LNHDA and CDR2 SQIVND (reference sequence). The CDR3 loop reads CASSIQTNQPQHF. The CDR3 region has the DNA TGTGCCAGTAGTATCCAGACTAATCAGCCCCAGCATTTT. The full variable domain, completed using reference TRBV19 and TRBJ1-5, is DGGITQSPKYLFRKEGQNVTLSCEQNLNHDAMYWYRQDPGQGLRLIYYSQIVNDFQKGDIAEGYSVSREKKESFPLTVTSAQKNPTAFYLCASSIQTNQPQHFGDGTRLSIL.

The chain is built from TRBV19 and TRBJ2-7; D not certain. Germline V gene lookup returns CDR1 LNHDA and CDR2 SQIVND (reference sequence). CDR3 length equals 15 residues. Trimming left V 7 bases short and J 2 bases short, with 18 bases between. The chain's CDR3 is CASTPSLIPPYEQYF. In DNA, the CDR3 is TGTGCCAGTACCCCCTCCCTTATTCCCCCCTACGAGCAGTACTTC.

This chain connects TRBV5-1 to TRBJ2-5; no reliable D call. Germline V gives CDR1 SGHRS, CDR2 YFSETQ. The CDR3 is made up of 14 amino acids. Trimming removed 0 bases at V and 5 bases at J, with 11 bases between. The chain's CDR3 is CASSLALIGETQYF. The DNA of the CDR3 is TGCGCCAGCAGCTTGGCCTTGATCGGCGAGACCCAGTACTTC. Combining the CDR3 with reference TRBV5-1 and TRBJ2-5 gives the whole variable domain KAGVTQTPRYLIKTRGQQVTLSCSPISGHRSVSWYQQTPGQGLQFLFEYFSETQRNKGNFPGRFSGRQFSNSRSEMNVSTLELGDSALYLCASSLALIGETQYFGPGTRLLVL.

This clonotype was observed a handful of times. V is TRBV5-6 and J is TRBJ2-7; D call uncertain. CDR3 length: 14 amino acids. The V gene lost 2 bases and the J gene lost 4 bases, with 13 bases spanning the gap. Looked up from germline, CDR1 is SGHDT and CDR2 is YYEEEE. The CDR3 DNA follows: TGTGCCAGCAGCTTTACGGGTTTTGTTTACGAGCAGTACTTC. Its protein is CASSFTGFVYEQYF.

The table lists this clonotype with many counts. V is TRBV11-2 and J is TRBJ2-7; either TRBD1 or TRBD2 may fit D (5 bases each). V lost 3 bases to trimming and J lost 0 bases, with 27 bases between them. The CDR3 contains 20 residues. Per the germline V gene, CDR1 is SGHAT and CDR2 is FQNNGV. The CDR3 DNA is TGTGCCAGCAGCTTCCCCAACCGGGACCTCTTTCGACCGTACTCCTACGAGCAGTACTTC. Its protein is CASSFPNRDLFRPYSYEQYF.

A remark on this clonotype: Germline is not matched at one junction end, which may reflect a read error. This sequence joins TRBV12-3 or TRBV12-4 and TRBJ2-4; 8 bases are a match to TRBD1. This CDR3 contains 14 residues. The CDR3 sequence is CTSTYGTGKNIQYF. The CDR3 DNA reads as TGTACCAGCACCTACGGGACAGGCAAAAACATTCAGTACTTC.

The J gene is TRBJ2-5, the V gene TRBV6-1; a weak D match, TRBD2 (6 bases). Trimming left V 0 bases short and J 5 bases short, with 13 bases between. Germline V gene data show CDR1 as MNHNS and CDR2 as SASEGT. The CDR3 is 15 amino acids. The CDR3 protein is CASSEAREPLETQYF. CDR3 DNA sequence: TGTGCCAGCAGTGAAGCCCGGGAGCCCCTTGAGACCCAGTACTTC.

The chain is built from TRBV30 and TRBJ1-6; 8 bases fit TRBD1. Trimming removed 4 bases from V and 0 bases from J; junction bases left unmatched: 11. This CDR3 is 18 amino acids long. The germline V gene has CDR1 GTSNPN and CDR2 SVGIG (reference sequence). CDR3 sequence: CAWNAGGPRTSYNSPLHF. In DNA, the CDR3 is TGTGCCTGGAATGCAGGGGGCCCGAGGACCTCCTATAATTCACCCCTCCACTTT.

This clonotype was detected ten times or more. This chain connects TRBV7-3 to TRBJ1-1; D is possibly TRBD1 (5 bases). This CDR3 has 15 amino acids. The V and J ends lost 3 bases and 5 bases respectively, with 16 bases between them. Germline-derived CDR1 and CDR2 are SGHTA and FQGTGA. The CDR3, as DNA: TGTGCCAGCAGCTTTACCGGGAGACCAGGGACTGAAGCTTTCTTT. Protein sequence: CASSFTGRPGTEAFF.

This clonotype occurred many times. The J gene is TRBJ2-5, the V gene TRBV11-2, with D unresolved. With 0 bases removed from V and 5 bases from J, the gap between germline ends came to 13 bases. This CDR3 comprises 15 residues. Germline V gene lookup returns CDR1 SGHAT and CDR2 FQNNGV. Here the CDR3 reads CASSLDHGRQETQYF. The CDR3, as DNA: TGTGCCAGCAGCTTAGACCACGGGCGCCAGGAGACCCAGTACTTC.

At least ten counts were recorded for this clonotype. V is TRBV28 and J is TRBJ1-2, with 7 bases lining up with TRBD1. The CDR3 is 14 residues long. V shed 5 bases and J 2 bases; nucleotides not matched to a gene: 5. Germline CDR1 MDHEN, CDR2 SYDVKM. The DNA for the CDR3 is TGTGCCAGCAGTATATCACAGGGGAACTATGGCTACACCTTC. Encoded protein: CASSISQGNYGYTF.

At least ten counts were recorded for this clonotype. J is TRBJ2-2 and V is TRBV13; D assignment may be TRBD1 or TRBD2 (5 bases each). Germline V CDR1 and CDR2: PRHDT, FYEKMQ (reference sequence). V lost 5 bases and J lost 4, with 11 bases in between. The CDR3 runs 14 residues. Written as DNA, the CDR3 is TGTGCCAGCAGCCACGGGACCGGCACCGGGGAGCTGTTTTTT. Protein sequence: CASSHGTGTGELFF.

This clonotype occurred many times. The chain uses TRBV30 and TRBJ1-2; maybe TRBD1 (6 bases). V lost 1 base and J 2 bases, leaving 8 bases between the germline ends. In germline, CDR1 is GTSNPN, CDR2 SVGIG (reference sequence). CDR3 length: 13 residues. CDR3 in amino acids: CAWSAGTNYGYTF. The CDR3 DNA follows: TGTGCCTGGAGTGCCGGGACAAACTATGGCTACACCTTC.

The rearrangement uses TRBV5-1 and TRBJ1-1; D ambiguous. The CDR3 has 14 residues. V was shortened by 4 bases and J by 4 bases, with 14 bases between the two germline ends. Germline CDR1 is SGHRS and CDR2 is YFSETQ. CDR3 amino acids: CASSAGAGITEAFF. The CDR3 bases are TGCGCCAGCAGCGCTGGTGCGGGGATCACTGAAGCTTTCTTT.

This sequence joins TRBV15 and TRBJ1-1; D gene ambiguous. The V end lost 1 base, the J end lost 4 bases, and 10 bases lay between the germline ends. CDR3 length: 14 residues. The germline V gene has CDR1 LNHNV and CDR2 YYDKDF (reference sequence). For the CDR3, the DNA is TGTGCCACCAGCAGAGGTGGCCGGGGCACTGAAGCTTTCTTT. Its translation is CATSRGGRGTEAFF.

This clonotype showed up just a few times. The chain combines TRBV27 with TRBJ2-7; the D gene is possibly TRBD2 (5 bases). Germline CDR1 MNHEY, CDR2 SMNVEV (reference sequence). V lost 4 bases, J lost 7 bases, and 20 bases lay in between. The CDR3 runs to 15 residues. The CDR3 DNA sequence: TGTGCCAGCAGTTCCCCCGGGCCCCGGGGTCAGGAGCAGTACTTC. Translated, it gives CASSSPGPRGQEQYF.

This clonotype occurred many times. The gene calls are TRBV11-3 and TRBJ1-2; D gene ambiguous. The CDR3 runs 15 residues. The V end was cut by 6 bases, the J end by 6 bases, with 20 bases between. Germline V gene data show CDR1 as SGHNT and CDR2 as YENEEA. The CDR3 is CASSPTNPRVDGYTF. In DNA form, the CDR3 reads TGTGCCAGCAGTCCTACCAACCCAAGAGTTGATGGCTACACCTTC.

A word on this clonotype: No conserved phenylalanine or tryptophan ends this CDR3, so it is likely a read error. The DNA is omitted, as the CDR3 cannot be located on it reliably, and the CDR3 follows TCRdb's listing. The CDR3 spells CASSSPLAG. The rearrangement uses TRBV12-3 or TRBV12-4 and TRBJ2-7; no DNA check was done on the table's D call, TRBD2. With termini counted, the CDR3 has 9 amino acids.

The chain combines TRBV7-3 with TRBJ1-1; possible D gene TRBD1, 5 bases. The V end was cut by 3 bases, the J end by 9 bases, with 14 bases between. Germline CDR1 reads SGHTA; CDR2 reads FQGTGA. The CDR3 contains 13 residues. CDR3: CASSLGGETKAFF. CDR3 in DNA: TGTGCCAGCAGCTTGGGAGGGGAAACAAAAGCTTTCTTT.

Many counts were recorded for this clonotype. V and J are TRBV28 and TRBJ2-7; D remains unclear. CDR3 size: 11 residues. CDR1 MDHEN and CDR2 SYDVKM come from the germline V gene. Trimming pared 6 bases from V and 1 base from J, leaving 4 bases between. The CDR3 DNA reads TGTGCCAGCAGAGCTTCCTACGAGCAGTACTTC. It yields the protein CASRASYEQYF.

Many counts were recorded for this clonotype. The rearrangement uses TRBV28 and TRBJ2-7; the D is unclear. The CDR3 has 13 amino acids. The V end lost 3 bases, the J end lost 4 bases, and 10 bases lay between the germline ends. CDR1 is MDHEN, CDR2 SYDVKM, per germline. The DNA of the CDR3 is TGTGCCAGCAGTTTTTCGGTCCTATACGAGCAGTACTTC. Translated: CASSFSVLYEQYF.

This clonotype was recorded a few times. The chain employs TRBV28 and TRBJ1-5; unclear D gene. This CDR3 has 16 amino acids. Germline V lookup: CDR1 MDHEN, CDR2 SYDVKM. V lost 9 bases to trimming and J lost 3 bases, with 21 bases between them. CDR3 amino acids: CASSLRALSLNQPQHF. CDR3 coding DNA: TGTGCCAGTTCTCTGAGGGCGCTGTCACTCAATCAGCCCCAGCATTTT.

A note on this clonotype: One junction end disagrees with the germline gene, perhaps due to a read error. V usage is TRBV6-1 and J usage is TRBJ2-2; 8 bases align to TRBD2. CDR3 length: 16 residues. Germline assignment: CDR1 MNHNS and CDR2 SASEGT. The CDR3 sequence: CASTQGAGVGTGELVF. DNA of the CDR3: TGTGCCAGCACCCAGGGAGCGGGGGTGGGCACCGGGGAGCTGGTTTTT.